This T cell receptor beta chain derives from a study of blood T cell repertoires in COVID-19. Study context: Specimens from acute and convalescent COVID-19 originated in the United States, Italy and Spain.

This table comes from immunoSEQ multiplex PCR, and its TCRdb copy is limited to in-frame clones, with some not included. Found here are hundreds of thousands of clones, over 80% of them singletons; the top ten hold 0.2% to 0.3%. Unmatched junction bases numbered 10, after V lost 4 bases and J lost 5 bases. The CDR3 spans 16 residues. Germline assignment: CDR1 MNHEY and CDR2 SVGAGI. The chain couples TRBV6-5 to TRBJ2-5, with 10 nucleotides matching TRBD1. This clonotype was sampled from a woman younger than 35 with acute or convalescent COVID-19. Sequencing used peripheral blood. CDR3 protein: CASSFPPGQGKETQYF. CDR3 DNA: TGTGCCAGCAGTTTTCCCCCGGGACAGGGGAAGGAGACCCAGTACTTC.